These 10 T cell receptor beta chains were sequenced from one sample in a study of T cell responses to AZD1222 COVID-19 vaccine. This table comes from immunoSEQ multiplex PCR, and its TCRdb copy is limited to in-frame clones, with some not included. The sample records some 150,000 clones, about 92% being singletons. The specimen was peripheral blood, collected on day 0 of AZD1222 vaccination. These receptors came from an adult in good health.

Only a few counts were recorded for this clone. The chain recombines TRBV6-4 with TRBJ1-6, with TRBD1 identical over 9 bases. The CDR3 is 15 residues long. Germline trimming cut 4 bases from V and 3 bases from J; bases unmatched to any gene: 1. Germline lookup yields CDR1 MRHNA and CDR2 SNTAGT. The CDR3 DNA reads TGTGCCAGCAGTGGGACAGGGGTCTATAATTCACCCCTCCACTTT. It translates to CASSGTGVYNSPLHF.

The chain is built from TRBV15 and TRBJ2-2; D possibly uses TRBD1 or TRBD2 (6 bases each). The CDR3 loop spans 18 amino acids. Germline-derived CDR1 and CDR2 are LNHNV and YYDKDF (reference sequence). V was trimmed by 0 bases and J by 2 bases, leaving 16 bases between them. The CDR3 region is CATSRDIGRDINTGELFF. For the CDR3, the DNA is TGTGCCACCAGCAGAGATATAGGGCGGGACATTAACACCGGGGAGCTGTTTTTT.

The V call is TRBV2, the J call TRBJ2-7; D is perhaps TRBD2 (5 bases). This CDR3 has 12 amino acids. V was cut by 7 bases and J by 4 bases, with 11 bases left in between. Germline V lookup: CDR1 SNHLY, CDR2 FYNNEI. In DNA form, the CDR3 reads TGTGCCAGCAAGTCACTAGATTACGAGCAGTACTTC. Translation: CASKSLDYEQYF.

This clone was recorded once. V gene TRBV10-2 combines with J gene TRBJ1-2; no clear D. The V and J ends lost 3 bases and 2 bases respectively, with 7 bases between them. Germline V gene lookup returns CDR1 WSHSY and CDR2 SAAADI. This CDR3 is built from 13 residues. The CDR3 loop is CASSESANYGYTF. In DNA form, the CDR3 reads TGCGCCAGCAGTGAATCGGCGAACTATGGCTACACCTTC.

The gene calls are TRBV24-1 and TRBJ2-3; D remains unclear. CDR1 and CDR2 (germline): KGHDR, SFDVKD. Trimming took 3 bases from V and 0 from J, leaving 6 bases between them. CDR3 length equals 14 residues. The CDR3 coding sequence is TGTGCCACCAGTGATCCCCTAAGCACAGATACGCAGTATTTT. It codes for CATSDPLSTDTQYF.

CDR3 loop: CASSQWYAGEMFF. The CDR3 DNA sequence: TGCGCCAGCAGCCAATGGTATGCAGGGGAGATGTTCTTC. This chain uses TRBV4-1 with TRBJ2-1, with TRBD1 as a possible D gene (6 bases). The germline gives CDR1 MGHRA, CDR2 YSYEKL. The CDR3 totals 13 residues. V was cut by 2 bases and J by 15 bases, with 17 bases left in between.

This chain connects TRBV9 to TRBJ1-2; D not certain. The CDR3 is made up of 12 amino acids. Germline CDR1 is SGDLS and CDR2 is YYNGEE. Trimming took 6 bases from V and 1 from J, leaving 7 bases between them. In DNA, the CDR3 is TGTGCCAGCACGACGGGTAACTATGGCTACACCTTC. Protein product: CASTTGNYGYTF. The whole variable domain, remainder taken from reference TRBV9 and TRBJ1-2, is DSGVTQTPKHLITATGQRVTLRCSPRSGDLSVYWYQQSLDQGLQFLIQYYNGEERAKGNILERFSAQQFPDLHSELNLSSLELGDSALYFCASTTGNYGYTFGSGTRLTVV.

V gene TRBV19 combines with J gene TRBJ1-1; D not resolved. Trimming shortened V by 7 bases and J by 2 bases, and 14 bases separated the two germline ends. CDR1 LNHDA and CDR2 SQIVND come from the germline V gene (reference sequence). The CDR3 has 14 amino acids. The DNA for the CDR3 is TGTGCCAGTACCAATTGGGGAGGAAACACTGAAGCTTTCTTT. It specifies CASTNWGGNTEAFF.

This clone was seen a handful of times. The chain has TRBV6-1 and TRBJ2-7, with 8 nucleotides matching TRBD2. After removal of 2 bases from V and 0 bases from J, the junction contained 3 bases not matched to a gene. The CDR3 covers 15 residues. Per germline, CDR1 MNHNS and CDR2 SASEGT. The CDR3 here is CASSEIAGSSYEQYF. DNA of the CDR3: TGTGCCAGCAGTGAAATAGCGGGAAGCTCCTACGAGCAGTACTTC.

V is TRBV18 and J is TRBJ2-2; D is possibly TRBD2 (6 bases). Looked up from germline, CDR1 is KGHSH and CDR2 is LQKENI. This CDR3 comprises 15 residues. V was pared by 2 bases and J by 9 bases, with 16 bases between. CDR3 sequence reads: CASSPEGLYNRELFF. Written as DNA, the CDR3 is TGTGCCAGCTCACCAGAGGGACTGTACAACCGGGAGCTGTTTTTT.